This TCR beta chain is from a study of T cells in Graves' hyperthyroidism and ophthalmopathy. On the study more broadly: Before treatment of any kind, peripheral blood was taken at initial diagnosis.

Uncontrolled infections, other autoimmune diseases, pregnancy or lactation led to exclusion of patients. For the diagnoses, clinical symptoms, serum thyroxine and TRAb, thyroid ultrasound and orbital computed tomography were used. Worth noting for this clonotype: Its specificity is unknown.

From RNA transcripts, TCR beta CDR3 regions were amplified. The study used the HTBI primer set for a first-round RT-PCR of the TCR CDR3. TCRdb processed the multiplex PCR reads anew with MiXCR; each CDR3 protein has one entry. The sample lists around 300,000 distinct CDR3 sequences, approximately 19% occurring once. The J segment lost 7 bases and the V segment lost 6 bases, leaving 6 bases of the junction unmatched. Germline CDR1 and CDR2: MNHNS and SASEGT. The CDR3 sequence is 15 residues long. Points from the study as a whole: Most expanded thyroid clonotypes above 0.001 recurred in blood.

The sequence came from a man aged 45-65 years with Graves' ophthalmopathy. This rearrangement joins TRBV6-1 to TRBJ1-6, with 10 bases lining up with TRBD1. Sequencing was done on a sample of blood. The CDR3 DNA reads TGTGCCAGCAGCCCGACAGGGGGCCAGAATTCACCCCTCCACTTT. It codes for CASSPTGGQNSPLHF.